These T cell receptor beta chains were read from a single sample in a study of blood T cell repertoires in COVID-19. Profiled with immunoSEQ multiplex PCR; TCRdb holds only in-frame clones, not every one. The sample lists around 93,000 clones, around 90% occurring once. The sequencing input was peripheral blood. All receptors derive from a man older than 75 with acute or convalescent COVID-19. The CDR3 runs from the conserved cysteine through the conserved F or W. The D gene is left open where the match is weak. Size values are once, few and many counts, or a class for expanded clones, and some rows have none.

. | TRBJ2-7 | TRBV12-3/TRBV12-4 | TRBD1 | CASSRGQEYEQYF | TGTGCCAGCAGTAGGGGACAGGAATACGAGCAGTACTTC
. | TRBJ1-1 | TRBV18 | . | CASSPLQGNTEAFF | TGTGCCAGCTCACCACTTCAGGGAAACACTGAAGCTTTCTTT
. | TRBJ2-7 | TRBV10-3 | TRBD2 | CAISEERGDYEQYF | TGTGCCATCAGTGAGGAGCGGGGTGACTACGAGCAGTACTTC
. | TRBJ1-1 | TRBV2 | . | CASSEWTVGAEAFF | TGTGCCAGCAGTGAATGGACAGTCGGCGCTGAAGCTTTCTTT
few | TRBJ1-1 | TRBV7-3 | . | CASSLAGIPNTEAFF | TGTGCCAGCAGCTTAGCAGGGATCCCGAACACTGAAGCTTTCTTT
few | TRBJ1-4 | TRBV4-1 | . | CASSRSGGWGEKLFF | TGCGCCAGCAGCCGGAGCGGGGGGTGGGGTGAAAAACTGTTTTTT
once | TRBJ1-4 | TRBV18 | . | CASSYGTPTNEKLFF | TGTGCCAGCTCATACGGGACTCCAACTAATGAAAAACTGTTTTTT
. | TRBJ2-2 | TRBV5-4 | TRBD2 | CASSSSGLAGGRRTGELFF | TGTGCCAGCAGCTCTTCGGGACTAGCGGGGGGGCGTCGAACCGGGGAGCTGTTTTTT
. | TRBJ2-2 | TRBV6-6 | TRBD2 | CAITSGNTGELFF | TGTGCCATTACTAGCGGTAACACCGGGGAGCTGTTTTTT
. | TRBJ2-1 | TRBV2 | . | CASSGVSEQFF | TGTGCCAGCAGTGGAGTATCTGAGCAGTTCTTC
. | TRBJ2-1 | TRBV6-1 | TRBD2 | CASSKAGGYNEQFF | TGTGCCAGCAGTAAAGCGGGGGGGTACAATGAGCAGTTCTTC
. | TRBJ1-5 | TRBV6-6 | TRBD1 | CASSYLTGARQPQHF | TGTGCCAGCAGTTACCTGACAGGGGCGAGGCAGCCCCAGCATTTT
. | TRBJ1-1 | TRBV5-4 | . | CASRKRTQGFYEAFF | TGTGCCAGCAGAAAACGAACACAGGGTTTTTATGAAGCTTTCTTT
. | TRBJ2-7 | TRBV5-6 | TRBD2 | CASSLGAGGAYEQYF | TGTGCCAGCAGCTTGGGAGCGGGAGGGGCCTACGAGCAGTACTTC
. | TRBJ2-7 | TRBV5-1 | . | CASSLGAGSYEQYF | TGCGCCAGCAGCTTGGGGGCAGGGTCCTACGAGCAGTACTTC
. | TRBJ2-5 | TRBV25-1 | TRBD1 | CASSPGDRVDGETQYF | TGTGCCAGCAGCCCGGGGGACAGGGTTGATGGGGAGACCCAGTACTTC
. | TRBJ2-1 | TRBV12-3/TRBV12-4 | . | CASRSGLREQFF | TGTGCCAGCAGGTCAGGGTTAAGGGAGCAGTTCTTC
. | TRBJ1-2 | TRBV27 | . | CASSLSNRGYGYTF | TGTGCCAGCAGTTTATCCAACCGGGGCTATGGCTACACCTTC
. | TRBJ1-4 | TRBV10-3 | . | CAISEQMRQDNEKLFF | TGTGCCATCAGTGAACAAATGAGACAGGATAATGAAAAACTGTTTTTT
once | TRBJ1-2 | TRBV14 | TRBD1 | CASRRTGGFYGYTF | TGTGCCAGCAGGAGGACAGGGGGCTTCTATGGCTACACCTTC
. | TRBJ2-2 | TRBV9 | TRBD2 | CASGREGLPGELFF | TGTGCCAGCGGGCGGGAGGGCCTTCCCGGGGAGCTGTTTTTT
. | TRBJ2-7 | TRBV11-1 | . | CASSARRGTYEQYF | TGTGCCAGCAGCGCCCGGCGGGGAACCTACGAGCAGTACTTC
. | TRBJ2-7 | TRBV5-1 | TRBD1 | CASSHRQGQQAYEQYF | TGCGCCAGCAGCCATCGGCAGGGACAGCAGGCCTACGAGCAGTACTTC
. | TRBJ2-2 | TRBV6-2/TRBV6-3 | . | CASSLGSFGFTGELFF | TGTGCCAGCAGCCTCGGGTCGTTTGGGTTCACCGGGGAGCTGTTTTTT
. | TRBJ1-1 | TRBV18 | . | CASSPPNRNTEAFF | TGTGCCAGCTCACCACCCAATAGAAACACTGAAGCTTTCTTT
. | TRBJ1-1 | TRBV5-1 | . | CASSEQGSEAFF | TGCGCCAGCAGCGAACAGGGCTCTGAAGCTTTCTTT
. | TRBJ1-1 | TRBV7-9 | . | CASSLIFSGTEAFF | TGTGCCAGCAGCTTAATTTTTAGCGGCACTGAAGCTTTCTTT